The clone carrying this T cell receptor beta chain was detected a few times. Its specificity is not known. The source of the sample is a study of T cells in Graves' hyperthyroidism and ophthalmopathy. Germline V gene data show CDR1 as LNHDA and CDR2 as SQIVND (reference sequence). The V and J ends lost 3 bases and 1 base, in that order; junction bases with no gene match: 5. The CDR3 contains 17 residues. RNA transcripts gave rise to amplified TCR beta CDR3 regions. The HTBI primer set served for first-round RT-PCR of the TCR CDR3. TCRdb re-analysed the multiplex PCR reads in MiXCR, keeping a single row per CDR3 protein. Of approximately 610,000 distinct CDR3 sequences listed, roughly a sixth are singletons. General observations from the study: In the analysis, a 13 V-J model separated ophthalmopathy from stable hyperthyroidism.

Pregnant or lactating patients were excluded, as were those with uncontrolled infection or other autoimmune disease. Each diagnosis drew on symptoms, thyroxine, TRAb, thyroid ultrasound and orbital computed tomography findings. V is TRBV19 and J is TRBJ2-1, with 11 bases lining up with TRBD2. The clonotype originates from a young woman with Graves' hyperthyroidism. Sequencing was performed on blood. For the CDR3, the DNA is TGTGCCAGTAGTATGTCTGGGACTAGCGGATCCTACAATGAGCAGTTCTTC. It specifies CASSMSGTSGSYNEQFF.